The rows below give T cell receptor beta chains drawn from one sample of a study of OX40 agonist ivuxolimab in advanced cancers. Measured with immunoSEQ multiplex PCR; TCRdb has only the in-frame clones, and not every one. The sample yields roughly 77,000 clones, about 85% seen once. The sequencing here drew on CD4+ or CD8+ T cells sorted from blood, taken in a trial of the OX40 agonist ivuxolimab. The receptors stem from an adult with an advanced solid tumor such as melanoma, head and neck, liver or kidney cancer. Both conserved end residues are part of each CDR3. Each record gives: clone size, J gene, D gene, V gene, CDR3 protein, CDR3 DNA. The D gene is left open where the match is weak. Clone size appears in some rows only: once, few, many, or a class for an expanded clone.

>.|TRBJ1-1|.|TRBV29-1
CSVAPDMNTEAFF
TGCAGCGTAGCCCCAGACATGAACACTGAAGCTTTCTTT
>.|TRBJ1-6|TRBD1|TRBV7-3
CASSPRDRVDTLHF
TGTGCCAGCAGCCCCCGGGACAGGGTGGACACCCTCCACTTT
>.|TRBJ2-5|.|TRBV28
CASSLWAGRETQYF
TGTGCCAGCAGTTTATGGGCTGGGCGGGAGACCCAGTACTTC
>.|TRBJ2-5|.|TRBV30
CAWSRRLQETQYF
TGTGCCTGGAGCAGAAGGCTTCAAGAGACCCAGTACTTC
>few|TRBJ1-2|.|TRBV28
CASSSAWGEVSYGYTF
TGTGCCAGCAGCTCAGCCTGGGGTGAGGTCTCCTATGGCTACACCTTC
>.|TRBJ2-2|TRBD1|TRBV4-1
CASSHGSWGQASETFTGELFF
TGCGCCAGCAGCCACGGATCATGGGGACAGGCTTCCGAAACTTTCACCGGGGAGCTGTTTTTT
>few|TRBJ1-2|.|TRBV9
CASSGNRERYTF
TGTGCCAGCAGCGGTAACAGGGAACGCTACACCTTC
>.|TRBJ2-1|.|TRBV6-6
CATSLGTTELNEQFF
TGTGCCACCTCCCTTGGGACAACCGAATTAAATGAGCAGTTCTTC
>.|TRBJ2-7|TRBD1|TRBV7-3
CASSLQGAGYEQYF
TGTGCCAGCAGCCTACAGGGGGCGGGCTACGAGCAGTACTTC
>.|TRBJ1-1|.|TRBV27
CASSIQGATEAFF
TGTGCCAGCAGTATACAGGGAGCCACTGAAGCTTTCTTT
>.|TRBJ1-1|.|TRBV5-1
CASSPGWEVTEAFF
TGCGCCAGCAGCCCTGGCTGGGAAGTCACTGAAGCTTTCTTT
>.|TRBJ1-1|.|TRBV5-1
CASSLTATMNTEAFF
TGCGCCAGCAGCTTGACGGCGACGATGAACACTGAAGCTTTCTTT
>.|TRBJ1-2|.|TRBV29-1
CSVEDLRTNYRGYTF
TGCAGCGTTGAAGATCTAAGGACGAACTATCGGGGCTACACCTTC
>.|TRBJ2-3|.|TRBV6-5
CALPSDPHGTDTQYF
TGTGCCCTGCCTTCTGACCCCCATGGCACAGATACGCAGTATTTT
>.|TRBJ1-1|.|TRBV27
CASRPRGNTEAFF
TGTGCCAGCAGACCACGGGGGAACACTGAAGCTTTCTTT